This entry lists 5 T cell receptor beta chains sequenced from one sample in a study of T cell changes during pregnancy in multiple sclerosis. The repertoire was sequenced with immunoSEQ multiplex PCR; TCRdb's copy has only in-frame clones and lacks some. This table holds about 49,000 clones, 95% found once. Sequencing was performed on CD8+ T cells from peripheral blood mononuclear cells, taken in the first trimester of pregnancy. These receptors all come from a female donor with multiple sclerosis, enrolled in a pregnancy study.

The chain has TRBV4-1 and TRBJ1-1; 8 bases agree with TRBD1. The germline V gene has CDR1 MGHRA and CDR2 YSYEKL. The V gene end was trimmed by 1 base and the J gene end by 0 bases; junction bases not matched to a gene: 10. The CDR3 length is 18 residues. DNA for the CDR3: TGCGCCAGCAGCCAAGTCTGGTGGCAGGGGGCCGTGAACACTGAAGCTTTCTTT. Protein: CASSQVWWQGAVNTEAFF.

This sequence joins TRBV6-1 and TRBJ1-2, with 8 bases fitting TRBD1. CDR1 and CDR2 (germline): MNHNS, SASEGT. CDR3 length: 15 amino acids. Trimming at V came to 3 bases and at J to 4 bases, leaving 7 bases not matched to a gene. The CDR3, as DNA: TGTGCCAGCAGTGATACAGGGGGATTTGGCTATGGCTACACCTTC. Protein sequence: CASSDTGGFGYGYTF.

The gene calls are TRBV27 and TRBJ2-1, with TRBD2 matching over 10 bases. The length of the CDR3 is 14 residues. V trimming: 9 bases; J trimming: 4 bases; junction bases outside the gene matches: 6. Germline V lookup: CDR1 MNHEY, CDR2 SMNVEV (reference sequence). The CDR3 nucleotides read TGTGCCAGTGCGCTAGCGGGAGTTTACAATGAGCAGTTCTTC. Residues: CASALAGVYNEQFF.

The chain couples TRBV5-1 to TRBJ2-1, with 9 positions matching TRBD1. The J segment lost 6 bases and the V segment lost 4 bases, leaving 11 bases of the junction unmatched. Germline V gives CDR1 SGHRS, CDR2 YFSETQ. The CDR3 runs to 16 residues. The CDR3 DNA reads TGCGCCAGCAGCAAGCCCGGGACAGGGATAGTCAATGAGCAGTTCTTC. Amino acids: CASSKPGTGIVNEQFF.

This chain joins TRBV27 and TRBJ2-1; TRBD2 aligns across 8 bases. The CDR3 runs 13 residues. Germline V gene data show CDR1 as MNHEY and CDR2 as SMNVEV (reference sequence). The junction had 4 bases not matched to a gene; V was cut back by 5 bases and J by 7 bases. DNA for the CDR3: TGTGCCAGCAGTAGCGGGAGTCGGAATGAGCAGTTCTTC. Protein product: CASSSGSRNEQFF.